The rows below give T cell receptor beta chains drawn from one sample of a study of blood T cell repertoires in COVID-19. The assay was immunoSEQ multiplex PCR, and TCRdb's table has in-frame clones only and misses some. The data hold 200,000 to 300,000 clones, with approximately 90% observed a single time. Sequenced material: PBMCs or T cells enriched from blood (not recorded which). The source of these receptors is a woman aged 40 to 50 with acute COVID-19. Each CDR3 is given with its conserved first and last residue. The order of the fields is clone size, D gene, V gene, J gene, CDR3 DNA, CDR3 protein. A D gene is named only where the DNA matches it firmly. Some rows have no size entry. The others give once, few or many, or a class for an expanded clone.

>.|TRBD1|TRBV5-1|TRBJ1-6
TGCGCCAGCAGCTACGGACAGGGGCATTCACCCCTCCACTTT
CASSYGQGHSPLHF
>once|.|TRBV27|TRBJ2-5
TGTGCCAGCAGCTCCCTCATGGGAGACCAAGAGACCCAGTACTTC
CASSSLMGDQETQYF
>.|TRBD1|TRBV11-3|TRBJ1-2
TGTGCCAGCTCAGGGGGCTCGTGGGATGGCTACACCTTC
CASSGGSWDGYTF
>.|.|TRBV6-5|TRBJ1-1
TGTGCCAGCACCGTCGGGAGGAGCACTGAAGCTTTCTTT
CASTVGRSTEAFF
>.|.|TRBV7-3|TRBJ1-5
TGTGCCAGCAGCATCAGGGGTGATCAGCCCCAGCATTTT
CASSIRGDQPQHF
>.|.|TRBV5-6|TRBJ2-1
TGTGCCAGCAGCTTGTACCCCGCTGAATCGGGATACGTGGCTGAGCAGTTCTTC
CASSLYPAESGYVAEQFF
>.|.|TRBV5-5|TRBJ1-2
TGTGCCAGCAGCATCCAGGGTCTAGCTAACTATGGCTACACCTTC
CASSIQGLANYGYTF
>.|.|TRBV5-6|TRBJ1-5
TGTGCCAGCAGCTATTATCCGGGGAACAATCAGCCCCAGCATTTT
CASSYYPGNNQPQHF
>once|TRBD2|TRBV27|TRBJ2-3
TGTGCCAGCAGTTTTGTGCGGGAGTTGACAGATACGCAGTATTTT
CASSFVRELTDTQYF
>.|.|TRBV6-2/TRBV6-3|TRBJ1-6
TGTGCCAGCAGCCCCACCGGGCAGGGGAGCAATTCACCCCTCCACTTT
CASSPTGQGSNSPLHF
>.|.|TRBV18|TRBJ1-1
TGTGCCAGCTCACCATACCCCCAGGGGAACGATAACACTGAAGCTTTCTTT
CASSPYPQGNDNTEAFF
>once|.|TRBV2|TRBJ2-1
TGTGCCAGCAGTGATCAGCAGGGGGGACACAATGAGCAGTTCTTC
CASSDQQGGHNEQFF
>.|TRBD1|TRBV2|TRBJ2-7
TGTGCCAGCAGTGGACAGGGGGCTACCTACGAGCAGTACTTC
CASSGQGATYEQYF
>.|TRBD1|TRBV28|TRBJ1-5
TGTGCCAGCTCACCAGGGGACAGACTAAATCAGCCCCAGCATTTT
CASSPGDRLNQPQHF
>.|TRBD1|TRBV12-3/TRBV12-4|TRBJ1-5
TGTGCCATACCGGACAGGGATTTTCAGCCCCAGCATTTT
CAIPDRDFQPQHF
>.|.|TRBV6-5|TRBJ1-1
TGTGCCAGCAGTTACGGAGGCTACTTGAACACTGAAGCTTTCTTT
CASSYGGYLNTEAFF
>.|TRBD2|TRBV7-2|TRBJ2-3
TGTGCCAGCAGCGGAGGGACTAGCGGGAGAACAGATACGCAGTATTTT
CASSGGTSGRTDTQYF
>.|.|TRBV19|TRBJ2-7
TGTGCCAGTAGTATATCAGACTACTACGAGCAGTACTTC
CASSISDYYEQYF
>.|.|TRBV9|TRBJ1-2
TGTGCCAGCGGAGGAAGAGGCTACACCTTC
CASGGRGYTF
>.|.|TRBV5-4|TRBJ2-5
TGTGCCAGCAGCTCCAGGGGTTCGGGGGAGACCCAGTACTTC
CASSSRGSGETQYF
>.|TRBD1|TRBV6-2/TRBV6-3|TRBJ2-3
TGTGCCAGCAGTTGGGGGACAGGCACAGATACGCAGTATTTT
CASSWGTGTDTQYF
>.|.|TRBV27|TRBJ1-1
TGTGCCAGCAGTAAAGGGGGGGGGAGAAACACTGAAGCTTTCTTT
CASSKGGGRNTEAFF
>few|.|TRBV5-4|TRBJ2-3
TGTGCCAGCAGCTTGGATTTGGACACGGATACGCAGTATTTT
CASSLDLDTDTQYF
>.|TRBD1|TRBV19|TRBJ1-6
TGTGCCAGTAGTATTTGGGACAGCCAAACGACGGGGTCACCCCTCCACTTT
CASSIWDSQTTGSPLHF
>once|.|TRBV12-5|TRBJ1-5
TGTGCTAGTGGCCACCGCGACAGGTCCAATCAGCCCCAGCATTTT
CASGHRDRSNQPQHF
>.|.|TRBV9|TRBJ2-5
TGTGCCAGCAGCGTAGGTCCAGGCCAAGAGACCCAGTACTTC
CASSVGPGQETQYF
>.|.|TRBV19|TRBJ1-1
TGTGCCAGTAGTTTTCCCTACGTGAGGGACACCCAAATACGGGCTTTCTTT
CASSFPYVRDTQIRAFF
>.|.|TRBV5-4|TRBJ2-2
TGTGCCTGGGGGGCGGGAGTTGGCACCGGGGAGCTGTTTTTT
CAWGAGVGTGELFF
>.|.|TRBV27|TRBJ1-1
TGTGCCAGCAGTTTTAGGGGGGGGATTACTGAAGCTTTCTTT
CASSFRGGITEAFF
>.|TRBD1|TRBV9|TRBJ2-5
TGTGCCAGCAGCCACTCCCTAGAGGACAGGGCCCGAAATCAAGAGACCCAGTACTTC
CASSHSLEDRARNQETQYF
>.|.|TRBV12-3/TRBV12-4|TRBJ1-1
TGTGCCAGCAGTTTGTCCCAGGGCGCTGAAGCTTTCTTT
CASSLSQGAEAFF
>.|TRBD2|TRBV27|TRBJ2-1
TGTGCCAGCAGTTTATCCCCCCAGCGGGAGGGCCCTCTTGAGCAGTTCTTC
CASSLSPQREGPLEQFF
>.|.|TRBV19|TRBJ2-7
TGTGCCAGTAGTCCACACACAACCTACGAGCAGTACTTC
CASSPHTTYEQYF
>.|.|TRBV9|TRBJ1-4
TGTGCCAGCAGCGTAGACGGTGGTGAAAAACTGTTTTTT
CASSVDGGEKLFF
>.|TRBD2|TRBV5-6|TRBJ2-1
TGTGCCAGCAGCGGCGGGACTAGCACTTCCAATGAGCAGTTCTTC
CASSGGTSTSNEQFF
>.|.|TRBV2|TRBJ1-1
TGTGCCAGCAGTGATAGGGAGGCCCTCATGAACACTGAAGCTTTCTTT
CASSDREALMNTEAFF
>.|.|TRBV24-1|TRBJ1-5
TGTGCCGCCGGCGAGGGTAACAATCAGCCCCAGCATTTT
CAAGEGNNQPQHF